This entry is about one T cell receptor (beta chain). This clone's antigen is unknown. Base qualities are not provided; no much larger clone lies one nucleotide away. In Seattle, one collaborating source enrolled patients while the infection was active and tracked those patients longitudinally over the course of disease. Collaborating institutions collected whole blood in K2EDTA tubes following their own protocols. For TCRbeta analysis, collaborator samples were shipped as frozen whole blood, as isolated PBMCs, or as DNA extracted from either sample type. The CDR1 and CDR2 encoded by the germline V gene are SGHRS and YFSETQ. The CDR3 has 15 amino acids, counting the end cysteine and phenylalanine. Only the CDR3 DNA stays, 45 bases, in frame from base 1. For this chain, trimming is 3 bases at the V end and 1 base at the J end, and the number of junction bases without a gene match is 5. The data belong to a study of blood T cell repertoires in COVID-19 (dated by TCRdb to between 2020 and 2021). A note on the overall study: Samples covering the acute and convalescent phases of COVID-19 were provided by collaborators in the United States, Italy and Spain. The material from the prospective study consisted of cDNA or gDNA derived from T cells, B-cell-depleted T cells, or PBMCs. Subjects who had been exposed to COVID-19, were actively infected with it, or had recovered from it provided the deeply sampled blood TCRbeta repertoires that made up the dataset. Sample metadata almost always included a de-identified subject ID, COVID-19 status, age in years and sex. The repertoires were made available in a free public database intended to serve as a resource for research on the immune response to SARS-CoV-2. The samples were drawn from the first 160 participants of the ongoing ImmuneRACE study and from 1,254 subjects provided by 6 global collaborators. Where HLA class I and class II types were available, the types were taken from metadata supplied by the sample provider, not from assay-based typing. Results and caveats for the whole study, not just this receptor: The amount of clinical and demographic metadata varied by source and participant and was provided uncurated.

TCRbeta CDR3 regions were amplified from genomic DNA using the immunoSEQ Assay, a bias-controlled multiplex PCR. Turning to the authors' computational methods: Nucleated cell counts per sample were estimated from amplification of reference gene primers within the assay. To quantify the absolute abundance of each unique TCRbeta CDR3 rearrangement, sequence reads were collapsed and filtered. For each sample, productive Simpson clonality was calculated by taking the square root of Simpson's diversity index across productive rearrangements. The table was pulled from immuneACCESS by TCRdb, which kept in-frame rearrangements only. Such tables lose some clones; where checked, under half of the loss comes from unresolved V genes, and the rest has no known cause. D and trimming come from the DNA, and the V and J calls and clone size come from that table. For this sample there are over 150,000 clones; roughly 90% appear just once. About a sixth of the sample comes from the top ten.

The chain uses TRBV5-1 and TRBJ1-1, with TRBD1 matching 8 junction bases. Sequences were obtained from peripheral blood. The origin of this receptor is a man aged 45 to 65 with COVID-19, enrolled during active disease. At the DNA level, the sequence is TGCGCCAGCAGCTCGACAGGGGAACAGAACACTGAAGCTTTCTTT. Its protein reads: CASSSTGEQNTEAFF. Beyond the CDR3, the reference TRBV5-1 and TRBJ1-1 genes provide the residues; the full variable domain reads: KAGVTQTPRYLIKTRGQQVTLSCSPISGHRSVSWYQQTPGQGLQFLFEYFSETQRNKGNFPGRFSGRQFSNSRSEMNVSTLELGDSALYLCASSSTGEQNTEAFFGQGTRLTVV.